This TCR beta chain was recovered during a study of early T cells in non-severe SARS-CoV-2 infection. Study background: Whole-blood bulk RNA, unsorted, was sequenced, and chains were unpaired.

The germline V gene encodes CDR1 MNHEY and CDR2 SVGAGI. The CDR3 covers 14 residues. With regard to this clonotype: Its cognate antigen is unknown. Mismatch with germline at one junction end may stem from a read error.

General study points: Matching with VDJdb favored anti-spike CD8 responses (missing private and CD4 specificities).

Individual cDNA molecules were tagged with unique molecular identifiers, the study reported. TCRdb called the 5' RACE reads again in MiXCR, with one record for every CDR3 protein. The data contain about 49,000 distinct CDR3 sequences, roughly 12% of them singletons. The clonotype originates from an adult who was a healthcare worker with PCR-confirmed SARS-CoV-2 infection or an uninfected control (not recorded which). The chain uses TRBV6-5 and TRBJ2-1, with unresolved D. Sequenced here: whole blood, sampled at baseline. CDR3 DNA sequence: TGTGCCAGCAGTTACTACTCCTTTCTCTTTTCTTATCCATTC. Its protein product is CASSYYSFLFSYPF.